Presented here are 11 T cell receptor beta chains from one specimen sequenced in a study of identical twins (dated by TCRdb to the mid-2010s). Library preparation was by 5' RACE. Sequencing used an Illumina HiSeq 2000. TCRdb took the public reads, trimmed them with fastp at Q25, ran MiXCR for clone calling and kept in-frame beta chains. Each entry merges the rows of one CDR3 protein and shows their most common DNA and genes. The table for this sample lists 300,000 to 400,000 distinct CDR3 sequences; roughly an eighth of them were counted only once. The top ten clones comprise approximately 7.9% of the sample. This same sample was also taken into another study, of yellow fever vaccine responses in identical twins.

Source material: CD8+ T cells sorted from blood. These receptors were taken from a woman aged 18 to 35 in good health.

This clonotype was detected many times. V and J are TRBV6-5 and TRBJ2-1; TRBD2 aligns across 8 bases. The germline gives CDR1 MNHEY, CDR2 SVGAGI. CDR3 length: 15 amino acids. After removal of 5 bases from V and 3 bases from J, the junction contained 6 bases not matched to a gene. The CDR3 coding sequence is TGTGCCAGCAGTCACCAAGCGGGGGACTACAATGAGCAGTTCTTC. As protein: CASSHQAGDYNEQFF.

This clonotype was counted a few times. V and J are TRBV20-1 and TRBJ1-2, with D possibly TRBD1 on 5 matching bases. Trimming took off 5 bases at V and 8 bases at J, with 21 bases between the two ends. CDR1 and CDR2 (germline): DFQATT, SNEGSKA (reference sequence). The CDR3 loop spans 14 amino acids. CDR3 residues: CSASSGTGVGGYTF. CDR3 in DNA: TGCAGTGCTTCGTCAGGGACCGGGGTGGGGGGCTACACCTTC.

The chain carries TRBV15 and TRBJ1-4; no definite D call. With 5 bases removed from V and 2 bases from J, the gap between germline ends came to 18 bases. This CDR3 has 17 amino acids. Germline CDR1 and CDR2: LNHNV and YYDKDF (reference sequence). The CDR3 is CATSLALAGATNEKLFF. The DNA of the CDR3 is TGTGCCACCAGCTTGGCTCTTGCAGGCGCGACTAATGAAAAACTGTTTTTT. Supplemented by reference TRBV15 and TRBJ1-4, the full variable domain reads DAMVIQNPRYQVTQFGKPVTLSCSQTLNHNVMYWYQQKSSQAPKLLFHYYDKDFNNEADTPDNFQSRRPNTSFCFLDIRSPGLGDTAMYLCATSLALAGATNEKLFFGSGTQLSVL.

The chain uses TRBV2 and TRBJ2-3, with TRBD2 as a possible D gene (6 bases). The V and J ends lost 10 bases and 6 bases respectively, with 14 bases between them. CDR3 size: 12 residues. The germline CDR1 and CDR2 sequences are SNHLY and FYNNEI. The CDR3 coding sequence is TGTGCCACTCGAGGAGGAGGGGATACGCAGTATTTT. It encodes CATRGGGDTQYF.

This clonotype was recorded many times. This chain uses TRBV4-1 with TRBJ1-5; 9 bases fit TRBD1. The CDR3 runs 17 residues. V was pared by 0 bases and J by 6 bases, with 9 bases of the junction left unmatched. In germline, CDR1 is MGHRA, CDR2 YSYEKL. CDR3 region: CASSQDPTGGSGQPQHF. CDR3 sequence (DNA): TGCGCCAGCAGCCAAGATCCCACAGGGGGCTCGGGTCAGCCCCAGCATTTT.

This clonotype has only a few counts. This chain links TRBV24-1 with TRBJ1-1; 7 bases are shared with TRBD1. CDR1 and CDR2 (germline): KGHDR, SFDVKD. Trimming at V came to 2 bases and at J to 3 bases, leaving 5 bases not matched to a gene. The CDR3 is made up of 15 amino acids. The CDR3 nucleotides are TGTGCCACCAGTGATTCAAGGGGGCTGGACACTGAAGCTTTCTTT. Amino acid sequence: CATSDSRGLDTEAFF.

This clonotype was seen once. The chain uses TRBV10-2 and TRBJ2-2; D unclear. In germline, CDR1 is WSHSY, CDR2 SAAADI. This CDR3 has 15 residues. Trimming removed 3 bases from V and 1 base from J, with 9 bases in between. The CDR3 region has the DNA TGCGCCAGCAGTGATTACCAGATGAACACCGGGGAGCTGTTTTTT. Translating gives CASSDYQMNTGELFF.

This clonotype occurred a few times. The chain uses TRBV3-1 and TRBJ2-7; a possible D gene is TRBD2 (7 bases). This CDR3 contains 15 residues. The ends were cut back, 4 bases at V and 1 base at J, with 14 bases in the middle. CDR1 LGHDT and CDR2 YNNKEL come from the germline V gene (reference sequence). In DNA form, the CDR3 reads TGTGCCAGCAGCCCCGAAGCGGGACAATCCTACGAGCAGTACTTC. It encodes CASSPEAGQSYEQYF.

The V gene is TRBV20-1, the J gene TRBJ1-1; tentative D call: TRBD1 (5 bases). The CDR3 is 13 residues long. Trimming stripped 0 bases from V and 3 bases from J, with 8 bases between. Per the germline V gene, CDR1 is DFQATT and CDR2 is SNEGSKA (reference sequence). CDR3 loop: CSARDRGYTEAFF. The CDR3 DNA reads TGCAGTGCTAGAGATCGGGGCTACACTGAAGCTTTCTTT.

The chain joins TRBV13 to TRBJ2-1; 10 nucleotides match TRBD2. CDR3 length: 14 amino acids. In germline, CDR1 is PRHDT, CDR2 FYEKMQ (reference sequence). V was pared by 2 bases and J by 8 bases, with 3 bases of the junction left unmatched. CDR3 sequence (DNA): TGTGCCAGCAGCTTACTAGCGGGAGCCGATGAGCAGTTCTTC. It encodes CASSLLAGADEQFF.

This clonotype was observed a few times. The chain uses TRBV5-5 and TRBJ2-3; 8 nucleotides align to TRBD2. From germline, CDR1 is SGHKS and CDR2 YYEKEE (reference sequence). V shed 4 bases and J 2 bases; nucleotides not matched to a gene: 9. This CDR3 is 16 amino acids long. As DNA, the CDR3 is TGTGCCAGCAGCGCGCCCAGCGGGAGCGTCACAGATACGCAGTATTTT. Translation gives CASSAPSGSVTDTQYF.